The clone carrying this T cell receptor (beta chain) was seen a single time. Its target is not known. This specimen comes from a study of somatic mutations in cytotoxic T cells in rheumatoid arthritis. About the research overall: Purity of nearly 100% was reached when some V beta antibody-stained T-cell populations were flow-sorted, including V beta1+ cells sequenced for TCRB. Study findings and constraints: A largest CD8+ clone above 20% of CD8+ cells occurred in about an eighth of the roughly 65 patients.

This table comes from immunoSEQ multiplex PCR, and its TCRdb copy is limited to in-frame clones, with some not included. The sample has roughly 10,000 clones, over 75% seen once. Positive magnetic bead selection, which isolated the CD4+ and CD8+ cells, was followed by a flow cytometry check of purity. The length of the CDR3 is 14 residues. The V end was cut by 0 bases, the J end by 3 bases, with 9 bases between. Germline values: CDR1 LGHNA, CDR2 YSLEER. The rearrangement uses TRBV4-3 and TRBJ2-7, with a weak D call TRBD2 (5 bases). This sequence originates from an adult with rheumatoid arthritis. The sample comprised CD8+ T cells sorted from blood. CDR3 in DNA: TGCGCCAGCAGCCAAGAGGTAGCGCTCTACGAGCAGTACTTC. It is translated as CASSQEVALYEQYF.